The 22 T cell receptor beta chains given below trace back to one sample, sequenced in a study of vaccination and CD4 T cells after COVID-19. This sample's treatment: roughly 11-day PBMC culture with coronavirus spike peptide pools or control peptides (ViraFEST assay). Before the COVID-19 pandemic (2011-2018), CD4+ T cells were obtained from the unexposed donor. Antigens of these TCRs are unknown. The Oncomine TCR Beta short-read assay was applied to DNA of cultured CD4+ T cells. TCRdb used MiXCR to reprocess the PCR reads, holding one entry per CDR3 protein. This sample has a few thousand distinct CDR3 sequences, with 60% to 75% found just once. The sequenced sample was CD4+ T cells from blood, cultured in vitro. Receptor source: a human donor in good health.

The V call is TRBV19, the J call TRBJ1-5, with D perhaps TRBD1 (6 bases). Looked up from germline, CDR1 is LNHDA and CDR2 is SQIVND (reference sequence). V lost 5 bases and J lost 5, with 10 bases in between. The CDR3 runs to 13 residues. The CDR3 sequence: CASSVNRDQPQHF. CDR3 DNA: TGTGCCAGTAGTGTAAACAGGGATCAGCCCCAGCATTTT.

The V and J genes are TRBV20-1 and TRBJ2-3; TRBD2 aligns across 13 bases. The CDR3 covers 16 residues. The V segment lost 3 bases and the J segment 5 bases; nucleotides outside the gene matches: 8. Looked up from germline, CDR1 is DFQATT and CDR2 is SNEGSKA (reference sequence). CDR3 in amino acids: CSASLGLAGAQDTQYF. CDR3 DNA: TGCAGTGCTAGTCTCGGACTAGCGGGAGCTCAAGATACGCAGTATTTT.

J is TRBJ2-2 and V is TRBV11-1; 10 bases match TRBD2. CDR1 SGHAT and CDR2 FQDESV come from the germline V gene (reference sequence). V gave up 5 bases and J gave up 4 bases; unmatched junction bases: 10. This CDR3 comprises 17 residues. The CDR3 here is CASSIEGLASVTGELFF. The CDR3 DNA reads TGTGCCAGCAGCATAGAGGGACTAGCGTCGGTCACCGGGGAGCTGTTTTTT.

The gene calls are TRBV30 and TRBJ2-2, with 7 positions matching TRBD1. The CDR3 covers 15 residues. J gave up 4 bases and V 8 bases, and 13 bases lay outside the gene matches. From germline, CDR1 is GTSNPN and CDR2 SVGIG (reference sequence). DNA for the CDR3: TGTGCCCGCCGACAGGGATCCGTGGGCACCGGGGAGCTGTTTTTT. It yields the protein CARRQGSVGTGELFF.

This clonotype has a handful of counts. This rearrangement joins TRBV20-1 to TRBJ1-5, with D hard to call. The CDR3 runs 12 residues. Germline V gives CDR1 DFQATT, CDR2 SNEGSKA (reference sequence). V was trimmed by 5 bases and J by 5 bases, leaving 10 bases between them. The CDR3 sequence is CSASDRDQPQHF. The CDR3 DNA sequence: TGCAGTGCTTCCGACCGGGATCAGCCCCAGCATTTT.

The CDR3 is CASSNPGQIQPQHF. The CDR3 DNA sequence: TGTGCCAGTAGTAACCCCGGCCAGATTCAGCCCCAGCATTTT. V usage is TRBV19 and J usage is TRBJ1-5; the D is unclear. CDR3 length: 14 amino acids. Looked up from germline, CDR1 is LNHDA and CDR2 is SQIVND (reference sequence). With 4 bases removed from V and 6 bases from J, the gap between germline ends came to 13 bases. The variable domain in full, completed from reference TRBV19 and TRBJ1-5, reads DGGITQSPKYLFRKEGQNVTLSCEQNLNHDAMYWYRQDPGQGLRLIYYSQIVNDFQKGDIAEGYSVSREKKESFPLTVTSAQKNPTAFYLCASSNPGQIQPQHFGDGTRLSIL.

The rearrangement uses TRBV12-3 or TRBV12-4 and TRBJ2-1; D is perhaps TRBD2 (6 bases). This CDR3 spans 13 amino acids. V lost 1 base, J lost 9 bases, and 10 bases lay in between. The CDR3 nucleotides read TGTGCCAGCAGTTTAGGGCAGGGAGGTGAGCAGTTCTTC. This sequence encodes CASSLGQGGEQFF.

Details on this clonotype: Mismatch with germline at one junction end may stem from a read error. The chain joins TRBV27 to TRBJ2-3; no firm D call. CDR1 is MNHEY, CDR2 SMNVEV, per germline (reference sequence). The CDR3 runs 15 residues. The CDR3 DNA reads TGTGCCAGCAGTCCCAACGTGGGCGCCACATATACGCAGTATTTT. Translating it yields CASSPNVGATYTQYF.

The rearrangement uses TRBV11-1 and TRBJ1-6; D remains unclear. Trimming left V 2 bases short and J 9 bases short, with 8 bases between. The CDR3 totals 13 residues. Germline V lookup: CDR1 SGHAT, CDR2 FQDESV (reference sequence). DNA for the CDR3: TGTGCCAGCAGCTTAAGTTCCGGTTCACCCCTCCACTTT. It codes for CASSLSSGSPLHF.

CDR3 DNA sequence: TGTGCCAGCAGCAATCCGGGACCGTTCGACGAGCAGTACTTC. This codes for CASSNPGPFDEQYF. The chain employs TRBV5-4 and TRBJ2-7, with D perhaps given as TRBD1 or TRBD2 (5 bases each). V was shortened by 4 bases and J by 5 bases, with 16 bases between the two germline ends. The length of the CDR3 is 14 residues. Germline values: CDR1 SGHNT, CDR2 YYREEE (reference sequence).

The rearrangement links TRBV5-1 to TRBJ2-7; D is perhaps TRBD2 (7 bases). CDR3 length: 15 residues. The germline CDR1 and CDR2 sequences are SGHRS and YFSETQ. The V gene lost 7 bases and the J gene lost 0 bases, with 17 bases spanning the gap. The CDR3 coding sequence is TGCGCCAGCTCCCCAGGCGGGGGCATCTCCTACGAGCAGTACTTC. Translating gives CASSPGGGISYEQYF.

This clonotype has just one count. The CDR3, as DNA: TGTGCCAGCAGCTTATTTTTCACAGATACGCAGTATTTT. Protein: CASSLFFTDTQYF. This rearrangement joins TRBV7-4 to TRBJ2-3; D remains ambiguous. In germline, CDR1 is SGHVT, CDR2 SQSDAQ. This CDR3 has 13 residues. With 2 bases removed from V and 2 bases from J, the gap between germline ends came to 5 bases.

The chain uses TRBV20-1 and TRBJ1-2, with a tentative D call TRBD1 (6 bases). Between the trimmed V and J ends, which lost 6 bases and 7 bases, there was a span of 18 bases. Germline V gene data show CDR1 as DFQATT and CDR2 as SNEGSKA (reference sequence). This CDR3 contains 13 residues. The CDR3 sequence: CSAQDRLWGGYTF. CDR3 nucleotide sequence: TGCAGTGCCCAAGACAGGCTTTGGGGTGGCTACACCTTC.

The rearrangement links TRBV12-3 or TRBV12-4 to TRBJ2-7; D is ambiguous. This CDR3 comprises 15 residues. Trimming took 5 bases from V and 4 from J, leaving 18 bases between them. CDR3 coding DNA: TGTGCCAGCAGTCCCCCCGGTTTAGGGTTGTACGAGCAGTACTTC. Translated, it gives CASSPPGLGLYEQYF.

This clonotype was detected a few times. V usage is TRBV28 and J usage is TRBJ1-2; D possibly corresponds to TRBD1 (5 bases). The germline CDR1 and CDR2 sequences are MDHEN and SYDVKM. Trimming removed 10 bases from V and 8 bases from J, with 20 bases in between. This CDR3 spans 13 amino acids. CDR3 in amino acids: CANRADISGGYTF. In nucleotides, the CDR3 is TGTGCCAACCGGGCGGATATCTCAGGGGGCTACACCTTC.

This chain connects TRBV19 to TRBJ1-6, with 7 bases matching TRBD1. Germline loops: CDR1 LNHDA, CDR2 SQIVND (reference sequence). The CDR3 has 18 amino acids. The V and J ends lost 6 bases and 0 bases, in that order; junction bases with no gene match: 11. The CDR3 reads CASRQGPVLSSYNSPLHF. The CDR3 DNA reads TGTGCCAGTAGACAGGGGCCGGTCTTGAGCTCCTATAATTCACCCCTCCACTTT.

The rearrangement links TRBV20-1 to TRBJ2-2; 15 positions match TRBD2. The CDR3 consists of 16 residues. CDR1 and CDR2 (germline): DFQATT, SNEGSKA (reference sequence). V lost 6 bases and J lost 2; bases outside the gene matches: 4. As DNA, the CDR3 is TGCAGTGCCCGGACTAGCGGGAGGGCCAACACCGGGGAGCTGTTTTTT. Protein sequence: CSARTSGRANTGELFF.

This clonotype occurred a few times. J is TRBJ2-5 and V is TRBV7-2; 9 bases are shared with TRBD1. This CDR3 region has 16 residues. Trimming took 3 bases from V and 4 from J; bases not matched to a gene: 9. CDR1 is SGHTA, CDR2 FQGNSA, per germline. The CDR3 sequence: CASSLGQGWEGETQYF. The CDR3 DNA is TGTGCCAGCAGCTTGGGACAGGGCTGGGAGGGAGAGACCCAGTACTTC.

The count of this clonotype is one. The rearrangement uses TRBV6-1 and TRBJ1-6; D remains unclear. Trimming took 8 bases from V and 4 from J, leaving 9 bases between them. CDR1 is MNHNS and CDR2 is SASEGT in the germline V gene. The length of the CDR3 is 13 residues. This CDR3 reads CASGEEYNSPLHF. CDR3 coding DNA: TGTGCCAGCGGAGAGGAATATAATTCACCCCTCCACTTT.

The V and J genes are TRBV12-5 and TRBJ1-5; D not resolved. In germline, CDR1 is LGHNT, CDR2 FRNRAP. Trimming left V 0 bases short and J 0 bases short, with 15 bases between. The CDR3 consists of 18 residues. CDR3: CASGLVVDPVYSNQPQHF. CDR3 sequence (DNA): TGTGCTAGTGGTTTGGTAGTGGATCCCGTTTATAGCAATCAGCCCCAGCATTTT.

This clonotype is deemed hyperexpanded. V is TRBV20-1 and J is TRBJ2-7; 7 nucleotides line up with TRBD1. The J segment lost 6 bases and the V segment lost 7 bases, leaving 12 bases of the junction unmatched. The CDR3 covers 13 residues. Germline loops: CDR1 DFQATT, CDR2 SNEGSKA (reference sequence). The CDR3 region has the DNA TGCAGTGTCCCTACAGGGGCAGCAGGCGAGCAGTACTTC. This encodes CSVPTGAAGEQYF.

The chain carries TRBV2 and TRBJ1-6; tentatively, D is TRBD1 (5 bases). Germline CDR1 is SNHLY and CDR2 is FYNNEI. Deletions cut 9 bases from V and 7 bases from J, with 10 bases between. The length of the CDR3 is 12 residues. The CDR3 region has the DNA TGTGCCAGAGGGACGGAAAATTCACCCCTCCACTTT. Its translation: CARGTENSPLHF.